Listed here are 27 T cell receptor beta chains from one sample, sequenced in a study of blood T cells in healthy people across ages. Using a J-beta primer mix together with a sample-barcoded 5' primer, a second PCR was run for about 6 to 11 cycles. TCRdb analysed the 5' RACE reads with MiXCR anew, one entry per CDR3 protein. The repertoire includes about 1.8 million distinct CDR3 sequences, roughly 49% of them detected once, and 2% to 2.5% sits in the top ten. Source material: blood. The receptor set was obtained from a woman aged 40 to 50 in good health.

The CDR3 region is CASSSFNYGYTF. The CDR3 DNA sequence: TGTGCCAGCAGTTCGTTTAACTATGGCTACACCTTC. The rearrangement uses TRBV28 and TRBJ1-2; D gene ambiguous. Trimming pared 4 bases from V and 1 base from J, leaving 4 bases between. This CDR3 comprises 12 residues. From germline, CDR1 is MDHEN and CDR2 SYDVKM.

This chain connects TRBV7-8 to TRBJ1-2, with D perhaps TRBD1 (5 bases). Per germline, CDR1 SGHVS and CDR2 FQNEAQ. The CDR3 extends over 14 amino acids. Trimming pared 5 bases from V and 3 bases from J, leaving 13 bases between. The CDR3 here is CASSDRGFDYGYTF. DNA of the CDR3: TGTGCCAGCAGCGACCGGGGCTTCGACTATGGCTACACCTTC.

CDR3 region: CASSEKTGTRTDTQYF. The DNA for the CDR3 is TGTGCCAGCAGTGAAAAGACAGGGACTAGAACAGATACGCAGTATTTT. This chain joins TRBV6-1 and TRBJ2-3, with D possibly TRBD2 on 8 matching bases. This CDR3 has 16 amino acids. CDR1 and CDR2 from the germline V gene are MNHNS and SASEGT. V was trimmed by 2 bases and J by 3 bases, leaving 15 bases between them.

The CDR3 DNA reads TGTGCCAGCAGCTTACCACAACTAGCGGGGGGTGACAATGAGCAGTTCTTC. Translation gives CASSLPQLAGGDNEQFF. The chain uses TRBV11-2 and TRBJ2-1; TRBD2 aligns across 12 bases. The germline CDR1 and CDR2 sequences are SGHAT and FQNNGV. The CDR3 runs 17 residues. V lost 2 bases, J lost 5 bases, and 7 bases stayed unmatched. Full variable domain (rest looked up from reference TRBV11-2 and TRBJ2-1): EAGVAQSPRYKIIEKRQSVAFWCNPISGHATLYWYQQILGQGPKLLIQFQNNGVVDDSQLPKDRFSAERLKGVDSTLKIQPAKLEDSAVYLCASSLPQLAGGDNEQFFGPGTRLTVL.

V and J are TRBV5-1 and TRBJ2-1; perhaps TRBD1 as D (6 bases). CDR1 is SGHRS, CDR2 YFSETQ, per germline. The CDR3 is made up of 13 amino acids. Trimming removed 6 bases at V and 5 bases at J, with 12 bases between. CDR3 nucleotides: TGCGCCAGCAAAACAGGGTCCCACAATGAGCAGTTCTTC. It specifies CASKTGSHNEQFF. Drawing the rest from reference TRBV5-1 and TRBJ2-1, the complete variable domain is KAGVTQTPRYLIKTRGQQVTLSCSPISGHRSVSWYQQTPGQGLQFLFEYFSETQRNKGNFPGRFSGRQFSNSRSEMNVSTLELGDSALYLCASKTGSHNEQFFGPGTRLTVL.

The chain carries TRBV28 and TRBJ2-5; D may correspond to TRBD1 or TRBD2 (5 bases each). This CDR3 is 15 amino acids long. From germline, CDR1 is MDHEN and CDR2 SYDVKM. The V gene lost 8 bases and the J gene lost 3 bases, with 19 bases spanning the gap. DNA of the CDR3: TGTGCCAGCCGGGGCTGGGATAGAGAAAAAGAGACCCAGTACTTC. Encoded protein: CASRGWDREKETQYF. Based on the CDR3 plus reference TRBV28 and TRBJ2-5, the full variable domain is DVKVTQSSRYLVKRTGEKVFLECVQDMDHENMFWYRQDPGLGLRLIYFSYDVKMKEKGDIPEGYSVSREKKERFSLILESASTNQTSMYLCASRGWDREKETQYFGPGTRLLVL.

Concerning this clonotype: The junction does not match germline at one end; this may be a read error. The chain links TRBV14 to TRBJ2-7; tentatively, D is TRBD1 (5 bases). The CDR3 length is 15 residues. The germline gives CDR1 SGHDN, CDR2 FVKESK. DNA of the CDR3: TGTGCCAGCAGCCAAGCACAGTGGGGCTCCTACGAGCAGTGCTTC. As protein: CASSQAQWGSYEQCF. The whole variable domain, filled in from reference TRBV14 and TRBJ2-7, reads EAGVTQFPSHSVIEKGQTVTLRCDPISGHDNLYWYRRVMGKEIKFLLHFVKESKQDESGMPNNRFLAERTGGTYSTLKVQPAELEDSGVYFCASSQAQWGSYEQCFGPGTRLTVT.

The CDR3 DNA reads TGCAGCTTTGGACGCCGCGAGGGCTATGGCTACACCTTC. As protein: CSFGRREGYGYTF. The V call is TRBV29-1, the J call TRBJ1-2; unclear D gene. CDR1 is SQVTM, CDR2 ANQGSEA, per germline. V lost 8 bases to trimming and J lost 4 bases, with 17 bases between them. The CDR3 spans 13 residues.

This clonotype was picked up a small number of times. J is TRBJ2-1 and V is TRBV6-2 or TRBV6-3, with a possible D match to TRBD1 (6 bases). CDR1 MNHEY and CDR2 SVGEGT come from the germline V gene. V was trimmed by 7 bases and J by 2 bases, leaving 15 bases between them. This CDR3 spans 15 amino acids. The CDR3 nucleotides read TGTGCCAGCACATCATGGGGGCCGACCTACAATGAGCAGTTCTTC. Translated, it gives CASTSWGPTYNEQFF.

V is TRBV12-3 or TRBV12-4 and J is TRBJ1-5, with 8 bases fitting TRBD1. The CDR3 spans 14 residues. Trimming at V came to 6 bases and at J to 7 bases, leaving 8 bases not matched to a gene. CDR3 coding DNA: TGTGCCAGCAGCACGGACAGGGCACAGCAGCCCCAGCATTTT. Amino acid sequence: CASSTDRAQQPQHF.

V gene TRBV4-1 combines with J gene TRBJ2-3, with D perhaps TRBD2 (6 bases). This CDR3 spans 16 amino acids. The V and J ends lost 1 base and 5 bases respectively, with 16 bases between them. Germline CDR1 is MGHRA and CDR2 is YSYEKL. The DNA of the CDR3 is TGCGCCAGCAGCCAAGCCCTCGTCGGGGGAGGAGATACGCAGTATTTT. This sequence encodes CASSQALVGGGDTQYF.

This chain connects TRBV29-1 to TRBJ2-1, with 9 bases that match TRBD2. Germline lookup yields CDR1 SQVTM and CDR2 ANQGSEA. Trimming at V came to 1 base and at J to 9 bases, leaving 10 bases not matched to a gene. There are 15 residues in the CDR3. CDR3 nucleotide sequence: TGCAGCGTTGAAGGTCGAGTAGCGGGGGCGAGTGAGCAGTTCTTC. It codes for CSVEGRVAGASEQFF.

The chain links TRBV24-1 to TRBJ1-2; TRBD1 might be the D (5 bases). The V and J ends lost 4 bases and 5 bases respectively, with 16 bases between them. Per germline, CDR1 KGHDR and CDR2 SFDVKD. CDR3 length equals 15 residues. CDR3 protein: CATSDRGTGRYGYTF. CDR3 DNA sequence: TGTGCCACCAGTGACCGAGGGACGGGAAGATATGGCTACACCTTC.

The V call is TRBV24-1, the J call TRBJ2-6; no reliable D call. The germline V gene encodes CDR1 KGHDR and CDR2 SFDVKD. This CDR3 region has 13 residues. The ends were cut back, 11 bases at V and 2 bases at J, with 9 bases in the middle. The CDR3 protein is CAIKMPGANVLTF. The CDR3 coding sequence is TGTGCCATCAAGATGCCTGGGGCCAACGTCCTGACTTTC.

As concerns this clonotype: Since a much larger clone is just one base distant, this may be a read error. The chain couples TRBV12-3 or TRBV12-4 to TRBJ2-7; 11 bases fit TRBD1. Trimming took 5 bases from V and 3 from J; bases not matched to a gene: 6. CDR3 length: 15 residues. Here the CDR3 reads CASSTSGTGGYEQYF. CDR3 nucleotides: TGTGCCAGCAGTACCTCCGGGACAGGGGGCTACGAGCAGTACTTC.

V is TRBV24-1 and J is TRBJ2-6; unclear D gene. The CDR3 is made up of 16 amino acids. Germline lookup yields CDR1 KGHDR and CDR2 SFDVKD. V dropped 0 bases and J dropped 4 bases, with 9 bases sitting between them. This chain's CDR3 is CATSDLNRSGANVLTF. CDR3 in DNA: TGTGCCACCAGTGATTTGAACCGCTCCGGGGCCAACGTCCTGACTTTC.

This chain uses TRBV7-2 with TRBJ1-5, with 8 bases lining up with TRBD1. The CDR3 has 15 amino acids. The germline CDR1 and CDR2 sequences are SGHTA and FQGNSA. Losses at the gene ends were 3 bases for V and 3 bases for J; bases not matched to a gene: 4. CDR3 nucleotide sequence: TGTGCCAGCAGCTTCCAGGGGGCGATCAATCAGCCCCAGCATTTT. It codes for CASSFQGAINQPQHF.

The V call is TRBV20-1, the J call TRBJ2-3; 8 positions match TRBD1. This CDR3 comprises 15 residues. Germline V gives CDR1 DFQATT, CDR2 SNEGSKA (reference sequence). The V segment lost 1 base and the J segment 4 bases; nucleotides outside the gene matches: 7. The DNA for the CDR3 is TGCAGTGCTAGAGCCCCAGACAGGGGCGCAGATACGCAGTATTTT. Its translation is CSARAPDRGADTQYF.

The V call is TRBV18, the J call TRBJ2-3; TRBD2 aligns across 7 bases. Germline values: CDR1 KGHSH, CDR2 LQKENI. V was clipped by 6 bases and J by 4 bases; unmatched bases: 13. The CDR3 is 16 amino acids. CDR3 in DNA: TGTGCCAGCTCGCAGGCGGGGGACCGTAGCCCAGATACGCAGTATTTT. It encodes CASSQAGDRSPDTQYF.

This clonotype was counted a few times. The chain recombines TRBV24-1 with TRBJ2-1; D unresolved. The ends were cut back, 3 bases at V and 2 bases at J, with 13 bases in the middle. The CDR3 totals 16 residues. The germline gives CDR1 KGHDR, CDR2 SFDVKD. This CDR3 is CATSDRLASPYNEQFF. CDR3 coding DNA: TGTGCCACCAGTGATCGACTGGCCTCTCCCTACAATGAGCAGTTCTTC.

The rearrangement links TRBV4-1 to TRBJ1-4, with 8 positions matching TRBD1. This CDR3 spans 16 amino acids. CDR1 MGHRA and CDR2 YSYEKL come from the germline V gene. With V trimmed by 0 bases and J by 11 bases, 11 bases remained unmatched. The CDR3, as DNA: TGCGCCAGCAGCCAAGATGGGCAGGGGGCTACGGAGAAACTGTTTTTT. Amino acid sequence: CASSQDGQGATEKLFF.

For this clonotype: At one end the junction does not follow the germline gene, possibly because of a read error. This rearrangement joins TRBV15 to TRBJ2-6, with 7 positions matching TRBD1. The CDR3 covers 16 residues. Germline V gives CDR1 LNHNV, CDR2 YYDKDF (reference sequence). Here the CDR3 reads CASSSNRGTGANVLTF. DNA for the CDR3: TGTGCCTCCAGCAGTAACAGGGGAACTGGGGCCAACGTCCTGACTTTC.

This chain uses TRBV27 with TRBJ1-4; D uncertain. The V gene lost 5 bases and the J gene lost 4 bases, with 20 bases spanning the gap. The CDR3 spans 17 residues. From germline, CDR1 is MNHEY and CDR2 SMNVEV (reference sequence). CDR3 residues: CASSPERARVYNEKLFF. Written as DNA, the CDR3 is TGTGCCAGCAGTCCCGAGCGGGCAAGGGTCTATAATGAAAAACTGTTTTTT. The variable domain in full, with the rest retrieved from reference TRBV27 and TRBJ1-4, is EAQVTQNPRYLITVTGKKLTVTCSQNMNHEYMSWYRQDPGLGLRQIYYSMNVEVTDKGDVPEGYKVSRKEKRNFPLILESPSPNQTSLYFCASSPERARVYNEKLFFGSGTQLSVL.

V and J are TRBV5-1 and TRBJ1-2; 8 bases line up with TRBD1. Trimming removed 1 base from V and 8 bases from J; junction bases left unmatched: 7. This CDR3 contains 14 residues. Germline values: CDR1 SGHRS, CDR2 YFSETQ. Written as DNA, the CDR3 is TGCGCCAGCAGCTTGATGACAGGACAGGGCGGCTACACCTTC. Its translation is CASSLMTGQGGYTF.

The J gene is TRBJ2-5, the V gene TRBV5-6; 7 positions match TRBD1. The CDR3 sequence is 18 residues long. Germline CDR1 and CDR2: SGHDT and YYEEEE. V was clipped by 6 bases and J by 3 bases; unmatched bases: 20. The CDR3 sequence: CASTSPAGRGTPKETQYF. The CDR3 DNA reads as TGTGCCAGCACCTCGCCCGCGGGCAGGGGGACACCCAAAGAGACCCAGTACTTC.

Only one count was recorded for this clonotype. The chain has TRBV20-1 and TRBJ1-5, with D uncertain. This CDR3 has 14 residues. V gave up 3 bases and J gave up 8 bases, with 17 bases separating them. Germline-derived CDR1 and CDR2 are DFQATT and SNEGSKA (reference sequence). The CDR3 DNA sequence: TGCAGTGCTAGCGGGAATACTCTGGGGAAGCCCCAGCATTTT. It encodes CSASGNTLGKPQHF.

With respect to this clonotype: A read error may produce the germline difference seen at one junction end. V and J are TRBV11-2 and TRBJ2-3; the match to TRBD1 covers 9 bases. Germline CDR1 and CDR2: SGHAT and FQNNGV. The CDR3 has 17 residues. CDR3: CASSLAGTGISTDTRYF. The CDR3 DNA reads as TGTGCCAGCAGCTTAGCTGGGACAGGGATTAGCACAGATACGCGGTATTTT.